The present T cell receptor (beta chain) was sequenced within a study of blood T cell repertoires in COVID-19. Background on the study: Nucleic acid was either cDNA or gDNA, and it came from T cells, B-cell-depleted T cells, or PBMCs.

Assay: immunoSEQ multiplex PCR; the TCRdb copy retains only in-frame clones and omits some. The sample consists of 150,000 to 200,000 clones, 80% to 90% of them appearing once. The CDR3 covers 16 residues. CDR1 is SGHRS and CDR2 is YFSETQ in the germline V gene. The ends lost 1 base at V and 8 bases at J; junction bases unmatched: 14. This clone was seen only a few times. This clonotype was obtained from a man in his 60s with acute or convalescent COVID-19. Sequencing was done on a sample of peripheral blood. The chain has TRBV5-1 and TRBJ1-2; TRBD1 agrees at 7 bases. CDR3 nucleotide sequence: TGCGCCAGCAGCTTGTCGGCCTCGCAGGGGGTTAGCGGCTACACCTTC. Residues: CASSLSASQGVSGYTF.